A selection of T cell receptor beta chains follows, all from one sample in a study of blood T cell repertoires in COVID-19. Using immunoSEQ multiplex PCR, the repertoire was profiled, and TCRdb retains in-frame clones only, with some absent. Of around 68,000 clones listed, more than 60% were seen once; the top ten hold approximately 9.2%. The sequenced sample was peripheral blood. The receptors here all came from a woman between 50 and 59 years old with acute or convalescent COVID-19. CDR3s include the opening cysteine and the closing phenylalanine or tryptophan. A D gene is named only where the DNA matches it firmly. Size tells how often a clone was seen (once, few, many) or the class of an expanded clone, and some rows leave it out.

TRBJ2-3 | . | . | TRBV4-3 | CASSLRGADTQYF | TGCGCCAGCAGCCTCCGGGGAGCAGATACGCAGTATTTT
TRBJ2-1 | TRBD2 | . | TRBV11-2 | CASLRGSGSDSRNEQFF | TGTGCCTCCCTCAGGGGTAGCGGGAGTGATTCTCGCAATGAGCAGTTCTTC
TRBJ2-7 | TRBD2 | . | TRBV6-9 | CASSYRVSGNSYEQYF | TGTGCCAGCAGTTATAGAGTTAGCGGGAATTCCTACGAGCAGTACTTC
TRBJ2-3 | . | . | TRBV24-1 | CATSYTDTQYF | TGTGCCACCAGTTATACAGATACGCAGTATTTT
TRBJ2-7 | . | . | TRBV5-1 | CASSPDAGRTYEQYF | TGCGCCAGCAGCCCGGATGCGGGGAGGACCTACGAGCAGTACTTC
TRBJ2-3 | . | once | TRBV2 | CASNRLRDGDTQYF | TGTGCCAGCAATCGTTTGCGGGATGGTGATACGCAGTATTTT
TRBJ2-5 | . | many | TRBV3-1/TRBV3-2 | CASSQVVTTQYF | TGTGCCAGCAGCCAAGTAGTAACGACCCAGTACTTC
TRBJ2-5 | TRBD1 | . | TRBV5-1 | CASSRKRSSQGDQETQYF | TGCGCCAGCAGCCGGAAACGGTCGTCACAGGGGGATCAAGAGACCCAGTACTTC
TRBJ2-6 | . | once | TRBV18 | CASSPRRSIQGGAPSGANVLTF | TGTGCCAGCTCACCCCGACGGTCAATACAGGGGGGGGCTCCATCTGGGGCCAACGTCCTGACTTTC
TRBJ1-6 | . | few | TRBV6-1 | CASSPGEGNSPLHF | TGTGCCAGCAGTCCAGGGGAGGGTAATTCACCCCTCCACTTT
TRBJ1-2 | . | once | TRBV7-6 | CASSLGLAGAHDGYTF | TGTGCCAGCAGCTTAGGGTTGGCAGGGGCTCACGATGGCTACACCTTC
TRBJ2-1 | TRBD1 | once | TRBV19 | CASSPPPGQGPNEQFF | TGTGCCAGTAGTCCACCCCCGGGACAGGGTCCCAATGAGCAGTTCTTC
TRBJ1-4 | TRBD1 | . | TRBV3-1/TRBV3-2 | CASSPFPGQGFGKLFF | TGTGCCAGCAGCCCGTTCCCGGGACAGGGCTTCGGAAAACTGTTTTTT
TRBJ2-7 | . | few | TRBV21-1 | CASISAGTSGSMDEQYF | TGTGCCAGCATCTCCGCGGGGACTAGCGGGAGTATGGACGAGCAGTACTTC
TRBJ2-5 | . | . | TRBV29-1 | CSVEKRDF | TGCAGCGTTGAAAAGAGGGACTTC
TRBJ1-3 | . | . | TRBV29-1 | CSVHAGWSGNTIYF | TGCAGCGTCCACGCGGGTTGGTCTGGAAACACCATATATTTT
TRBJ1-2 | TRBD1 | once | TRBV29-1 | CSVRDDRVGPYLLYGYTF | TGCAGCGTTCGAGACGACAGGGTCGGTCCCTATCTGCTGTATGGCTACACCTTC
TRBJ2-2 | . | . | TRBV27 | CASSLLRAGELFF | TGTGCCAGCAGTTTGCTCAGGGCCGGGGAGCTGTTTTTT
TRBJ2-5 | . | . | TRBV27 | CASSLAGDQETQYF | TGTGCCAGCAGTCTCGCAGGGGATCAAGAGACCCAGTACTTC
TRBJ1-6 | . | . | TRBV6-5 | CASSYSTRGNSPLHF | TGTGCCAGCAGTTACTCAACCCGGGGGAATTCACCCCTCCACTTT
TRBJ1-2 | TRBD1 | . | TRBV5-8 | CASSSRQGANYGYTF | TGTGCCAGCAGCTCCAGACAGGGGGCTAACTATGGCTACACCTTC
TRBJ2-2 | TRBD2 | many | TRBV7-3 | CASSLTAGGGGELFF | TGTGCCAGCAGCTTAACAGCGGGAGGCGGAGGGGAGCTGTTTTTT
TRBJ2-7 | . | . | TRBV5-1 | CASSPGGTGTYEQYF | TGCGCCAGCAGCCCGGGGGGAACAGGGACCTACGAGCAGTACTTC